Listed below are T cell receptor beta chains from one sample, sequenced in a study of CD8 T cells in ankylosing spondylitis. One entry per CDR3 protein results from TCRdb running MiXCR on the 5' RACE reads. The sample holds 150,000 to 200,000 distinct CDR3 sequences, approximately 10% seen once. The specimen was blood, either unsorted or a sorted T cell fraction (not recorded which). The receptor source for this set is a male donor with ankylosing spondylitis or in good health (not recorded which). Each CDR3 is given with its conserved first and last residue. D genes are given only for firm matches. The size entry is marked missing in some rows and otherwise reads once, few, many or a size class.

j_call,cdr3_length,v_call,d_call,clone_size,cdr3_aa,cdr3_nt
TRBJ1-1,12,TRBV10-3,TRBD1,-,CAIRGQDTEAFF,TGTGCCATCAGAGGACAGGACACTGAAGCTTTCTTT
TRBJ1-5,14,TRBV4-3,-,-,CASSQDAGTTPQHF,TGCGCCAGCAGCCAAGACGCGGGGACAACCCCCCAGCATTTT
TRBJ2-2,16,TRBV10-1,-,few,CASSLFKGANTGELFF,TGCGCCAGCAGTTTGTTTAAGGGAGCTAACACCGGGGAGCTGTTTTTT
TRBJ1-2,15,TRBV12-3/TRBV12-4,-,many,CASTLMAGLNYGYTF,TGTGCCAGCACTTTAATGGCAGGACTAAACTATGGCTACACCTTC
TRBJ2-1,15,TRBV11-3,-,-,CASSLKRERGNEQFF,TGTGCCAGCAGCTTAAAGAGAGAGAGGGGGAATGAGCAGTTCTTC
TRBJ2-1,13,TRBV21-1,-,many,CARCGAGPNEQFF,TGTGCCAGGTGCGGCGCGGGGCCTAATGAGCAGTTCTTC
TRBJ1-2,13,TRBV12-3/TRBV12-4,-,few,CASSLATNYGYTF,TGTGCCAGCAGTTTGGCTACTAACTATGGCTACACCTTC
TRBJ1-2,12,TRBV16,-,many,CASSQGVYGYTF,TGTGCCAGCAGCCAGGGTGTCTATGGCTACACCTTC
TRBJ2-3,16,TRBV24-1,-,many,CATSDFGVGSTDTQYF,TGTGCCACCAGTGATTTCGGGGTGGGGAGCACAGATACGCAGTATTTT
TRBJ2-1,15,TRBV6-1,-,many,CASSEELASYNEQFF,TGTGCCAGCAGTGAAGAGTTGGCCAGCTACAATGAGCAGTTCTTC
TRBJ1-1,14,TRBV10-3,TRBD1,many,CAISESRQGATAFF,TGTGCCATCAGTGAGTCGAGGCAGGGGGCGACGGCTTTCTTT
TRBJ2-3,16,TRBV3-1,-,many,CASSRLVGSSTDTQYF,TGTGCCAGCAGCCGGCTGGTCGGATCTAGCACAGATACGCAGTATTTT
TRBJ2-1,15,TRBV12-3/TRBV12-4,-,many,CASSPGGLRGNEQFF,TGTGCCAGCAGTCCCGGGGGCCTCCGGGGGAATGAGCAGTTCTTC
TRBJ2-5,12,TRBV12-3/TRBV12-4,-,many,CASSTGFKTQYF,TGTGCCAGCAGTACAGGGTTCAAGACCCAGTACTTC
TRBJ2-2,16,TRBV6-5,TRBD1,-,CASSYSGGANTGELFF,TGTGCCAGCAGTTACTCAGGGGGCGCGAACACCGGGGAGCTGTTTTTT
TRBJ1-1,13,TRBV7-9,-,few,CATTLRGNTEAFF,TGTGCCACCACCCTCCGGGGGAACACTGAAGCTTTCTTT
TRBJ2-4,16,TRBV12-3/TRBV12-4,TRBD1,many,CASSLRDRVYGNIQYF,TGTGCCAGCAGTTTAAGGGACAGGGTATATGGAAACATTCAGTACTTC
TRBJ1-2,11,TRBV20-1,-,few,CSASQGEGYTF,TGCAGTGCTAGCCAGGGAGAGGGCTACACCTTC
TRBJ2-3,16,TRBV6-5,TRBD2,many,CASSSQPSGTSDTQYF,TGTGCCAGCAGTTCCCAGCCTAGCGGGACTTCCGATACGCAGTATTTT
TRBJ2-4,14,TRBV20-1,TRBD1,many,CSALDRGGKNIQYF,TGCAGTGCTTTGGACAGGGGCGGCAAAAACATTCAGTACTTC
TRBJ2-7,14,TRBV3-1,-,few,CASSQWTESYEQYF,TGTGCCAGCAGCCAATGGACTGAGTCCTACGAGCAGTACTTC
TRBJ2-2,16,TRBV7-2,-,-,CASSLMGASNTGELFF,TGTGCCAGCAGCTTAATGGGGGCTTCGAACACCGGGGAGCTGTTTTTT
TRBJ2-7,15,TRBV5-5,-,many,CASSFRTDTWDEQYF,TGTGCCAGCAGCTTCCGGACCGATACTTGGGACGAGCAGTACTTC
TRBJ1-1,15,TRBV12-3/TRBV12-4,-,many,CASSLGPGGGTEAFF,TGTGCCAGCAGTTTGGGGCCAGGAGGAGGCACTGAAGCTTTCTTT
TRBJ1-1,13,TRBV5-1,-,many,CASSFEANTEAFF,TGCGCCAGCAGCTTTGAAGCGAACACTGAAGCTTTCTTT
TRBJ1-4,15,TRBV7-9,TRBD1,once,CASRYTGQVNEKLFF,TGTGCCAGCAGGTACACGGGACAGGTTAATGAAAAACTGTTTTTT
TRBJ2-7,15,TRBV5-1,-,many,CASSSRLGSSYEQYF,TGCGCCAGCAGCTCCCGACTTGGCAGCTCCTACGAGCAGTACTTC
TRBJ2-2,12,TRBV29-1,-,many,CSVVSDTGELFF,TGCAGCGTTGTGTCAGACACCGGGGAGCTGTTTTTT
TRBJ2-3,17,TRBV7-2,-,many,CASSLAPTVSSTDTQYF,TGTGCCAGCAGCTTAGCCCCGACAGTTTCTAGCACAGATACGCAGTATTTT
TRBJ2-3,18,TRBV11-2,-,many,CASSLDLVAATSTDTQYF,TGTGCCAGCAGCTTAGATTTAGTAGCGGCAACTAGCACAGATACGCAGTATTTT
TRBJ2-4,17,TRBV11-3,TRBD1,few,CASSTRQTGEAKNIQYF,TGTGCCAGCAGCACGCGCCAGACAGGGGAGGCCAAAAACATTCAGTACTTC
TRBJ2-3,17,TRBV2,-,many,CASSEAVGGMMADTQYF,TGTGCCAGCAGTGAGGCCGTTGGGGGGATGATGGCAGATACGCAGTATTTT
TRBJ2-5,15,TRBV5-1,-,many,CASSLEANQGETQYF,TGCGCCAGCAGCTTGGAAGCGAATCAGGGGGAGACCCAGTACTTC
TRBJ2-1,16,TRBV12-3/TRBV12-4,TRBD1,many,CASSGWTGRFNNEQFF,TGTGCCAGCAGTGGATGGACAGGCCGCTTTAACAATGAGCAGTTCTTC
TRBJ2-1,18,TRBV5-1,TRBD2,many,CASSLGLAATFSYNEQFF,TGCGCCAGCAGCTTGGGACTAGCGGCCACCTTCTCCTACAATGAGCAGTTCTTC
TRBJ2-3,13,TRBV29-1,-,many,CSVVGQATDTQYF,TGCAGCGTTGTGGGGCAGGCCACAGATACGCAGTATTTT
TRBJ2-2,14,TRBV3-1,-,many,CASRGGSNTGELFF,TGTGCCAGCCGGGGAGGATCGAACACCGGGGAGCTGTTTTTT
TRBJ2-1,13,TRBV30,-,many,CAWTPDSENEQFF,TGTGCCTGGACCCCAGACAGCGAAAATGAGCAGTTCTTC
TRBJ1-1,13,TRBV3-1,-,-,CASSQGVRAEAFF,TGTGCCAGCAGCCAAGGTGTCAGGGCTGAAGCTTTCTTT
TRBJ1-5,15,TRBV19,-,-,CAIGSQGGSNQPQHF,TGTGCCATAGGGAGCCAGGGTGGGAGCAATCAGCCCCAGCATTTT
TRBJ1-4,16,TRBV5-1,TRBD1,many,CASSSDQGVSNEKLFF,TGCGCCAGCAGCTCCGATCAGGGGGTCAGTAATGAAAAACTGTTTTTT
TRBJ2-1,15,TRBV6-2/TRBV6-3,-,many,CASSSSVSSYNEQFF,TGTGCCAGCAGTTCCTCCGTTAGCTCCTACAATGAGCAGTTCTTC
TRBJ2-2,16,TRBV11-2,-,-,CASSLEPGGYTGELFF,TGTGCCAGCAGCTTAGAACCAGGGGGGTACACCGGGGAGCTGTTTTTT
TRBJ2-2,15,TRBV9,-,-,CASSPGDLNTGELFF,TGTGCCAGCAGCCCAGGGGACCTGAACACCGGGGAGCTGTTTTTT
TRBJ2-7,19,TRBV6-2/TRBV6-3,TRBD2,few,CASIPTGLAGGPGSYEQYF,TGTGCCAGCATCCCCACGGGACTAGCGGGAGGTCCAGGCTCCTACGAGCAGTACTTC
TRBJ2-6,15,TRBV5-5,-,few,CASSLVNAGANVLTF,TGTGCCAGCAGCTTGGTCAACGCTGGGGCCAACGTCCTGACTTTC
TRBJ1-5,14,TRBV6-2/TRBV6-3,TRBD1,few,CASTPGQQNQPQHF,TGTGCCAGCACTCCGGGACAGCAAAATCAGCCCCAGCATTTT
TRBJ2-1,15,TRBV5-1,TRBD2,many,CASCLAASSYNEQFF,TGCGCCAGCTGTCTAGCGGCTAGCTCCTACAATGAGCAGTTCTTC
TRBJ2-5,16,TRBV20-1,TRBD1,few,CSARDLPTGVIETQYF,TGCAGTGCTAGAGATCTCCCCACAGGGGTCATAGAGACCCAGTACTTC
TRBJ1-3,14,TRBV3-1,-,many,CASSQDIVENTIYF,TGTGCCAGCAGCCAAGATATCGTAGAGAACACCATATATTTT
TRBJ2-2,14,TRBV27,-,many,CASSSTRGTGELFF,TGTGCCAGCAGTTCGACTAGGGGCACCGGGGAGCTGTTTTTT